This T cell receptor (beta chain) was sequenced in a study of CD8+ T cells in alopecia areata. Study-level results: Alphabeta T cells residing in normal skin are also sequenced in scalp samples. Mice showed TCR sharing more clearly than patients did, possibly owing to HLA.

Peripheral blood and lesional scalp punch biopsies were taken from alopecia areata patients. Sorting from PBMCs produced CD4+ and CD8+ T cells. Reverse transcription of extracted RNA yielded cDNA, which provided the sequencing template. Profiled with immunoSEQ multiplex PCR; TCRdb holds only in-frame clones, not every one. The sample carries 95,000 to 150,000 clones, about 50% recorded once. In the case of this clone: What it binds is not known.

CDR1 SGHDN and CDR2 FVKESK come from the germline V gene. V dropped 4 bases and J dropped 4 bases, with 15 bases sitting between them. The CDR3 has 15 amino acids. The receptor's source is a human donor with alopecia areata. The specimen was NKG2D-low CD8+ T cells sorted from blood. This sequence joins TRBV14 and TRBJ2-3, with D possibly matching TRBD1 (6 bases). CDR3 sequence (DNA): TGTGCCAGCAGCCCGGAAACAGGGTTGGCAGATACGCAGTATTTT. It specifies CASSPETGLADTQYF.